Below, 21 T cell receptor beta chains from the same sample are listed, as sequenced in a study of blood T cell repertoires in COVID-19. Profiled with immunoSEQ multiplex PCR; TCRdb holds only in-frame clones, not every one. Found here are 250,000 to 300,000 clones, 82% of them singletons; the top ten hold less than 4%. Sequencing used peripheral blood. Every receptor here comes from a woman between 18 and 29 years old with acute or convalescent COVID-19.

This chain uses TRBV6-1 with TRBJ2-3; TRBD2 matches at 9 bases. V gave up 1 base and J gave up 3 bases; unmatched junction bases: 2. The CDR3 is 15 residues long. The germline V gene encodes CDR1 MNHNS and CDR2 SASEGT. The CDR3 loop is CASSEVAGVTDTQYF. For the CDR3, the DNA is TGTGCCAGCAGTGAAGTAGCGGGGGTGACAGATACGCAGTATTTT.

In nucleotides, the CDR3 is TGTGCCAGCAGCGGACAGGGGCGTGAGACCCAGTACTTC. Translation: CASSGQGRETQYF. This sequence joins TRBV2 and TRBJ2-5; 9 positions agree with TRBD1. The ends lost 6 bases at V and 5 bases at J; junction bases unmatched: 4. The CDR3 spans 13 residues. Germline V CDR1 and CDR2: SNHLY, FYNNEI. Full variable domain (outside the CDR3, taken from reference TRBV2 and TRBJ2-5): EPEVTQTPSHQVTQMGQEVILRCVPISNHLYFYWYRQILGQKVEFLVSFYNNEISEKSEIFDDQFSVERPDGSNFTLKIRSTKLEDSAMYFCASSGQGRETQYFGPGTRLLVL.

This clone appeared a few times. The CDR3 sequence is CASTRASGRAVLETQYF. The CDR3 DNA reads TGTGCCAGCACCCGGGCTAGCGGGAGGGCTGTTCTAGAGACCCAGTACTTC. The J gene is TRBJ2-5, the V gene TRBV21-1; the DNA was not used to check the table's D call, TRBD2. TRBV21-1 is classified as a pseudogene. The CDR3 is made up of 17 amino acids.

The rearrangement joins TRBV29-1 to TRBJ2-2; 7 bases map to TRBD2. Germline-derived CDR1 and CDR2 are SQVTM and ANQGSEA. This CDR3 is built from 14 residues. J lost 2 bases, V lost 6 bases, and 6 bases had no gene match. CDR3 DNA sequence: TGCAGCGTGAGGACTAGGGGAAACACCGGGGAGCTGTTTTTT. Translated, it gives CSVRTRGNTGELFF.

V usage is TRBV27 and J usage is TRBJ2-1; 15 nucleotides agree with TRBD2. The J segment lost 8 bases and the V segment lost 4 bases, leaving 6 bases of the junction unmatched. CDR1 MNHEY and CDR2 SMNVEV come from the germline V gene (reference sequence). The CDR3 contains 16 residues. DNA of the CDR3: TGTGCCAGCAGTTCATTCCGGACTAGCGGGAGGGATGAGCAGTTCTTC. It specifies CASSSFRTSGRDEQFF.

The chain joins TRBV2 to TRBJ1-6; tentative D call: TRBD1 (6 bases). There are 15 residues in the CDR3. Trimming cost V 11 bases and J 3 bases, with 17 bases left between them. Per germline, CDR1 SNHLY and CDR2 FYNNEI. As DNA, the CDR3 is TGTGCCGGAGAGGACAGACGGATCTATAATTCACCCCTCCACTTT. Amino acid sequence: CAGEDRRIYNSPLHF.

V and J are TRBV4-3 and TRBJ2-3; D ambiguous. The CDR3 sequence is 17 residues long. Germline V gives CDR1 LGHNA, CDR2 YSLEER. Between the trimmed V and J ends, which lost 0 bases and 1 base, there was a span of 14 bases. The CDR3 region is CASSQDDMLDGTDTQYF. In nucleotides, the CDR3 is TGCGCCAGCAGCCAAGACGACATGTTAGATGGCACAGATACGCAGTATTTT.

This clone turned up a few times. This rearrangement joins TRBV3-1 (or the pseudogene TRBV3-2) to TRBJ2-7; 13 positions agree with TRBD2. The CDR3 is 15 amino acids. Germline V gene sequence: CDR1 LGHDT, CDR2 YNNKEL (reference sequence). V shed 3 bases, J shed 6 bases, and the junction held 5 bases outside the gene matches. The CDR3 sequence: CASSHGLAGASEQYF. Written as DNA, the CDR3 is TGTGCCAGCAGCCACGGACTAGCGGGAGCCTCCGAGCAGTACTTC.

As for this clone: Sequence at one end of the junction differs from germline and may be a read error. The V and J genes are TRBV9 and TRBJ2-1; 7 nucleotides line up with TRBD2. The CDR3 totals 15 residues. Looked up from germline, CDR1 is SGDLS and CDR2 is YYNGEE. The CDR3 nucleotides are TGTGCCAGCGGCGTGGGGGGAGGGACTTACAATGAGCAGTTCTTC. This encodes CASGVGGGTYNEQFF.

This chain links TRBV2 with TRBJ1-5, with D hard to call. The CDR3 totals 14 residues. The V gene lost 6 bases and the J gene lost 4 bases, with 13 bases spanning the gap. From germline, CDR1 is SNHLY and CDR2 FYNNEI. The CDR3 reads CASSPTSVNQPQHF. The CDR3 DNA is TGTGCCAGCAGCCCGACAAGTGTGAATCAGCCCCAGCATTTT. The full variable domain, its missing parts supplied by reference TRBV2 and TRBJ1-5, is EPEVTQTPSHQVTQMGQEVILRCVPISNHLYFYWYRQILGQKVEFLVSFYNNEISEKSEIFDDQFSVERPDGSNFTLKIRSTKLEDSAMYFCASSPTSVNQPQHFGDGTRLSIL.

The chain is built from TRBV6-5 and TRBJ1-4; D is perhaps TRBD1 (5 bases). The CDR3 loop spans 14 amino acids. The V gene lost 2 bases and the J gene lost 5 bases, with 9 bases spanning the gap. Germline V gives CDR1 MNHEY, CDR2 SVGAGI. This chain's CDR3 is CASSYRQMNEKLFF. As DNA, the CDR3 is TGTGCCAGCAGTTACCGACAGATGAATGAAAAACTGTTTTTT.

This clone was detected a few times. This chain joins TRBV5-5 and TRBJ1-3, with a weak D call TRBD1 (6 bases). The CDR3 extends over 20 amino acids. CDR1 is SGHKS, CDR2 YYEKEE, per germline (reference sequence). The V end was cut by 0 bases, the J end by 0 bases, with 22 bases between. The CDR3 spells CASSLARDTLRGPSGNTIYF. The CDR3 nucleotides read TGTGCCAGCAGCTTGGCAAGGGACACTCTCCGTGGTCCCTCTGGAAACACCATATATTTT.

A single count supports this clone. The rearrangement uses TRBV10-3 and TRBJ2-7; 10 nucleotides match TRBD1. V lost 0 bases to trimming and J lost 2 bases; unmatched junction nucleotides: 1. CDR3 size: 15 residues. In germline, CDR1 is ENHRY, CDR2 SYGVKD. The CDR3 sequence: CAISESGTGAYEQYF. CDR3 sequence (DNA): TGTGCCATCAGTGAGTCGGGGACAGGGGCCTACGAGCAGTACTTC.

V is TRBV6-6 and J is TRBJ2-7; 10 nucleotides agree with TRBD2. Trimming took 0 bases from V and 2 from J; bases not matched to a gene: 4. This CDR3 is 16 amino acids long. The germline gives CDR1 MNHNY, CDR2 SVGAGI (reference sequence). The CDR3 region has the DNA TGTGCCAGCAGTTACTCTGGGCTAGCGGGAGCCTACGAGCAGTACTTC. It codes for CASSYSGLAGAYEQYF.

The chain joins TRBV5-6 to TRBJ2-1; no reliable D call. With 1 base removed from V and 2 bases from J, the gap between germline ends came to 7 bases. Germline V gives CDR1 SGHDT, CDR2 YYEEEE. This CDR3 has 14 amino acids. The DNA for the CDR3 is TGTGCCAGCAGCTTGCCACACCCCTACAATGAGCAGTTCTTC. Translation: CASSLPHPYNEQFF.

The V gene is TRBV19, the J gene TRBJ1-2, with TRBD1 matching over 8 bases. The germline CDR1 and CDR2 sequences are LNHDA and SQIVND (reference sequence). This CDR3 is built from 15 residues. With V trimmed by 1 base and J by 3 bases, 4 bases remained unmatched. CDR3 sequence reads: CASSIGQGADYGYTF. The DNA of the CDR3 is TGTGCCAGTAGTATAGGCCAGGGGGCGGACTATGGCTACACCTTC.

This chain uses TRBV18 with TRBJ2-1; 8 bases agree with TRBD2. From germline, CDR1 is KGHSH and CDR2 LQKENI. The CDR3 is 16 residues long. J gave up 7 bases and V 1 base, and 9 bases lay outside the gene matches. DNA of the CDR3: TGTGCCAGCTCACCACAGCGGGAGCAACGGGGGAATGAGCAGTTCTTC. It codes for CASSPQREQRGNEQFF.

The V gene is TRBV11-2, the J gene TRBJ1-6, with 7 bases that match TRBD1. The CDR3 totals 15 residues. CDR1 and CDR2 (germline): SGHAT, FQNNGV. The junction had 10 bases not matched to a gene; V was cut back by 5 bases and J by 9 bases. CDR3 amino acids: CASSLIGQAASPLHF. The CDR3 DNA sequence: TGTGCCAGCAGCCTAATTGGACAGGCAGCTTCACCCCTCCACTTT.

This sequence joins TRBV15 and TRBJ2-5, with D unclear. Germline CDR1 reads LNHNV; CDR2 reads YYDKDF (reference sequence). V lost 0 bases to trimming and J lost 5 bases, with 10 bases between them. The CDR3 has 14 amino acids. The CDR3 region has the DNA TGTGCCACCAGCAGAGATCAGGCTGGCGAGACCCAGTACTTC. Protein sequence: CATSRDQAGETQYF.

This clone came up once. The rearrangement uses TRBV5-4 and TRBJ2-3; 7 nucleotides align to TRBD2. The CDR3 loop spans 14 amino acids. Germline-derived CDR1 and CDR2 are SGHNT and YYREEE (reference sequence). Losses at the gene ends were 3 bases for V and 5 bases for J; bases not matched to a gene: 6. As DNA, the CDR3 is TGTGCCAGCAGCTCCGCCGGGGGGTTAGATACGCAGTATTTT. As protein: CASSSAGGLDTQYF.

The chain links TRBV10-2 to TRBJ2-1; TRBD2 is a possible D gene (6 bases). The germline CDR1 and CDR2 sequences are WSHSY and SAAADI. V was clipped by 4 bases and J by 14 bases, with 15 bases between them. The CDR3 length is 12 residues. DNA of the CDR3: TGCGCCAGCAGTGGAACGGGAGTCTACAAGTTCTTC. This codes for CASSGTGVYKFF.